This T cell receptor (beta chain) was sequenced during a study of blood T cell repertoires in COVID-19. TCRdb's copy holds only in-frame clones and misses some; the assay was immunoSEQ multiplex PCR. Among approximately 330,000 clones, roughly 89% were seen once, and the ten largest hold less than 9.5%. Living in 24 US areas, the participants were between roughly 18 and 90 years of age. Self-reported history from a screening survey and questionnaire set each donor's cohort. Recovered status in Cohort 3 required two negative PCRs, clearance, or symptom resolution. V trimming: 0 bases; J trimming: 3 bases; junction bases outside the gene matches: 7. The CDR3 extends over 18 amino acids. Per the germline V gene, CDR1 is SGHRS and CDR2 is YFSETQ.

This TCR was recovered from a woman aged 25 to 39 who had recovered from COVID-19. The sequencing input was PBMCs or T cells enriched from blood (not recorded which). V and J are TRBV5-1 and TRBJ1-3, with 12 bases identical to TRBD1. CDR3 DNA sequence: TGCGCCAGCAGCTTGGCCGGGACAGGGGGCTTATATGGAAACACCATATATTTT. Amino acid sequence: CASSLAGTGGLYGNTIYF.